This T cell receptor (beta chain) was identified in a study of immune heterogeneity within non-small cell lung tumors. TCR beta CDR3 regions came from multiplex PCR with 32 forward V and 13 reverse J primers. From the multiplex PCR reads, TCRdb called clonotypes with MiXCR, one entry per CDR3 protein. The table has 20,000 to 25,000 distinct CDR3 sequences, 25% to 30% seen once. This clonotype was seen ten or more times. Its antigen remains unknown. The CDR3 loop spans 14 amino acids. V lost 3 bases and J lost 3, with 12 bases in between. Looked up from germline, CDR1 is MNHEY and CDR2 is SMNVEV (reference sequence). General observations from the study: High-frequency clones unique to single sites coexisted with identical dominant CDR3 beta clonotypes that recurred across tumor sites within a patient. A significant, moderate positive correlation (R about 0.34) linked local T-cell clonality and tumor mutational burden.

Template material for each sample was about 0.55 ug of bulk tumor genomic DNA. Every primary tumor yielded several biopsies, spaced far apart, that were taken during surgery. Newly diagnosed with untreated non-small cell lung cancer, the patients underwent curative surgery. J is TRBJ2-7 and V is TRBV27, with a tentative D call TRBD1 (5 bases). This TCR derives from a middle-aged man with non-small cell lung cancer. Source material: lung tumor tissue. The CDR3 spells CASSLGLGYYEQYF. DNA of the CDR3: TGTGCCAGCAGTTTGGGGCTAGGGTACTACGAGCAGTACTTC.